The 31 T cell receptor beta chains given below trace back to one sample, sequenced in a study of T cell repertoires in cytomegalovirus infection. Their antigens are not known. From the reads, TCRdb called clonotypes with MiXCR, one entry per CDR3 protein. The sample lists about 360,000 distinct CDR3 sequences, about 34% occurring once. The sequencing used cultured PBMCs, collected from culture after CMV antigen stimulation. The receptors were sampled from a human donor in good health (CMV status not recorded). Some clones in this sample may be carry-over from other donors' samples.

A few counts support this clonotype. CDR3 bases: TGTGCCAGCAGTTACTCAGTTGGGGAAAAACTGTTTTTT. It yields the protein CASSYSVGEKLFF. V usage is TRBV6-5 and J usage is TRBJ1-4; D is unresolved. The V gene's germline CDR1 is MNHEY and CDR2 SVGAGI. V was clipped by 0 bases and J by 8 bases, with 7 bases between them. CDR3 size: 13 residues.

V and J are TRBV28 and TRBJ2-7; D is possibly TRBD2 (5 bases). Looked up from germline, CDR1 is MDHEN and CDR2 is SYDVKM. Trimming took 3 bases from V and 5 from J, leaving 17 bases between them. The CDR3 totals 15 residues. Here the CDR3 DNA reads TGTGCCAGCAGTTTGAGGGCAGACCTCTTGGACGAGCAGTACTTC. Encoded protein: CASSLRADLLDEQYF. The whole variable domain, remainder taken from reference TRBV28 and TRBJ2-7, is DVKVTQSSRYLVKRTGEKVFLECVQDMDHENMFWYRQDPGLGLRLIYFSYDVKMKEKGDIPEGYSVSREKKERFSLILESASTNQTSMYLCASSLRADLLDEQYFGPGTRLTVT.

This clonotype was observed a few times. The V and J genes are TRBV6-1 and TRBJ1-1, with D hard to call. V was trimmed by 6 bases and J by 0 bases, leaving 8 bases between them. The CDR3 has 13 residues. Germline V gene data show CDR1 as MNHNS and CDR2 as SASEGT. CDR3 coding DNA: TGTGCCAGCAGGTCTAATCTGAACACTGAAGCTTTCTTT. Translated: CASRSNLNTEAFF.

This clonotype was seen a few times. This sequence joins TRBV19 and TRBJ1-5, with 10 nucleotides matching TRBD1. Trimming cost V 4 bases and J 3 bases; bases outside gene matches: 3. The CDR3 length is 15 residues. Germline assignment: CDR1 LNHDA and CDR2 SQIVND (reference sequence). The CDR3 loop is CASSTGQGDNQPQHF. For the CDR3, the DNA is TGTGCCAGTAGTACAGGACAGGGGGACAATCAGCCCCAGCATTTT.

This clonotype has only a few counts. The V gene is TRBV6-2 or TRBV6-3, the J gene TRBJ2-7; the match to TRBD2 covers 7 bases. Germline V lookup: CDR1 MNHEY, CDR2 SVGEGT. V lost 9 bases to trimming and J lost 1 base; unmatched junction nucleotides: 27. This CDR3 is built from 20 residues. As DNA, the CDR3 is TGTGCCAGTAGAAAAAAGGAGCTTGGTCTACTAGCGAGGACATCCTACGAGCAGTACTTC. This gives the protein CASRKKELGLLARTSYEQYF.

The chain has TRBV6-7 and TRBJ2-7, with D maybe TRBD1 (6 bases). TRBV6-7 is an ORF for which the function is uncertain. This CDR3 region has 15 residues. Trimming removed 0 bases from V and 3 bases from J, with 12 bases in between. The CDR3 DNA reads as TGTGCCAGCAGTTACTCCAGAGACAGGTTCTACGAGCAGTACTTC. Protein sequence: CASSYSRDRFYEQYF.

V usage is TRBV7-6 and J usage is TRBJ2-2; 10 bases line up with TRBD2. The ends lost 5 bases at V and 0 bases at J; junction bases unmatched: 6. The CDR3 has 17 residues. Germline V gene sequence: CDR1 SGHVS, CDR2 FNYEAQ. CDR3 amino acids: CASSPDGLAANTGELFF. CDR3 sequence (DNA): TGTGCCAGCAGCCCCGACGGACTAGCGGCGAACACCGGGGAGCTGTTTTTT.

The chain combines TRBV23-1 with TRBJ2-5, with D possibly being TRBD1 (6 bases). TRBV23-1 is treated as an ORF (open reading frame) with a function not yet certain. Trimming removed 3 bases from V and 5 bases from J, with 16 bases in between. This CDR3 has 15 residues. The CDR3 nucleotides are TGCGCCAGCAGTCAGTCCTACAGGGTAGGCGAGACCCAGTACTTC. This gives the protein CASSQSYRVGETQYF.

This clonotype appeared a few times. The chain carries TRBV7-2 and TRBJ1-5; D unclear. Deletions cut 0 bases from V and 5 bases from J, with 5 bases between. Germline V CDR1 and CDR2: SGHTA, FQGNSA. The CDR3 totals 13 residues. CDR3 protein: CASSLARYQPQHF. Written as DNA, the CDR3 is TGTGCCAGCAGCTTAGCCCGATATCAGCCCCAGCATTTT.

The chain joins TRBV7-2 to TRBJ2-1, with TRBD2 matching over 15 bases. CDR1 is SGHTA and CDR2 is FQGNSA in the germline V gene. This CDR3 contains 17 residues. After removal of 5 bases from V and 9 bases from J, the junction contained 11 bases not matched to a gene. This CDR3 reads CASSPGTSGRIRGEQFF. The CDR3 nucleotides are TGTGCCAGCAGCCCAGGGACTAGCGGGAGGATAAGGGGTGAGCAGTTCTTC. The entire variable domain, with the rest obtained from reference TRBV7-2 and TRBJ2-1, is as follows: GAGVSQSPSNKVTEKGKDVELRCDPISGHTALYWYRQSLGQGLEFLIYFQGNSAPDKSGLPSDRFSAERTGGSVSTLTIQRTQQEDSAVYLCASSPGTSGRIRGEQFFGPGTRLTVL.

In DNA, the CDR3 is TGTGCCAGCAGCTTAGACCCGGGAGGGGGGGAAGAGACCCAGTACTTC. It is translated as CASSLDPGGGEETQYF. This chain uses TRBV11-2 with TRBJ2-5; 8 bases are a match to TRBD2. The CDR3 totals 16 residues. Germline trimming cut 0 bases from V and 3 bases from J; bases unmatched to any gene: 6. Germline V gene sequence: CDR1 SGHAT, CDR2 FQNNGV.

This clonotype appeared once. V and J are TRBV6-2 or TRBV6-3 and TRBJ2-7, with a tentative D call TRBD1 (6 bases). Trimming cost V 6 bases and J 1 base, with 16 bases left between them. The CDR3 totals 15 residues. CDR1 is MNHEY, CDR2 SVGEGT, per germline. This CDR3 reads CASSYGTGSSYEQYV. DNA for the CDR3: TGTGCCAGCAGCTACGGTACAGGGTCATCCTACGAGCAGTACGTC.

The sample holds one count of this clonotype. The V and J genes are TRBV7-2 and TRBJ2-1; 8 bases agree with TRBD1. The end of the DNA is better explained by TRBJ2-3, so the J call may be wrong. The CDR3 consists of 15 residues. Germline V lookup: CDR1 SGHTA, CDR2 FQGNSA. The DNA for the CDR3 is TGTGCCAGCAGCTTAAGACAGGGGACAAACAATGAGCAGTATTTT. It yields the protein CASSLRQGTNNEQYF.

This clonotype showed up just a few times. This sequence joins TRBV13 and TRBJ1-1; 7 nucleotides align to TRBD1. The CDR3 loop spans 14 amino acids. The ends lost 5 bases at V and 3 bases at J; junction bases unmatched: 6. The germline CDR1 and CDR2 sequences are PRHDT and FYEKMQ (reference sequence). CDR3 sequence: CASSLDREDTEAFF. The CDR3 nucleotides are TGTGCCAGCAGCCTCGACAGGGAGGACACTGAAGCTTTCTTT. Drawing the rest from reference TRBV13 and TRBJ1-1, the complete variable domain is AAGVIQSPRHLIKEKRETATLKCYPIPRHDTVYWYQQGPGQDPQFLISFYEKMQSDKGSIPDRFSAQQFSDYHSELNMSSLELGDSALYFCASSLDREDTEAFFGQGTRLTVV.

The V and J genes are TRBV6-2 or TRBV6-3 and TRBJ2-2; TRBD2 matches at 7 bases. The CDR3 is 16 amino acids. J lost 5 bases, V lost 2 bases, and 8 bases had no gene match. CDR1 and CDR2 (germline): MNHEY, SVGEGT. CDR3 nucleotides: TGTGCCAGCAGTTACCTTCGGGGAGGGCCAACCGGGGAGCTGTTTTTT. This gives the protein CASSYLRGGPTGELFF.

The gene calls are TRBV7-9 and TRBJ1-5; weak D call: TRBD1 (5 bases). Between the trimmed V and J ends, which lost 6 bases and 6 bases, there was a span of 15 bases. CDR1 is SEHNR, CDR2 FQNEAQ, per germline (reference sequence). The CDR3 covers 14 residues. CDR3 amino acids: CASSPGGSSQPQHF. CDR3 DNA: TGTGCCAGCAGTCCCGGGGGGTCGAGTCAGCCCCAGCATTTT.

The chain joins TRBV12-3 or TRBV12-4 to TRBJ2-5; weak D call: TRBD1 (6 bases). V was trimmed by 6 bases and J by 5 bases, leaving 16 bases between them. There are 14 residues in the CDR3. The CDR3 DNA reads as TGTGCCAGCAGCAAACAGGGTTTTAGGGAGACCCAGTACTTC. Protein product: CASSKQGFRETQYF.

The chain joins TRBV18 to TRBJ1-5, with 7 bases fitting TRBD1. This CDR3 is built from 15 residues. From germline, CDR1 is KGHSH and CDR2 LQKENI. Trimming took 2 bases from V and 7 from J; bases not matched to a gene: 8. The CDR3 region has the DNA TGTGCCAGCTCACCATCGGCGCAGGGGGGACAGCCCCAGCATTTT. Its translation is CASSPSAQGGQPQHF.

In its sample, this clonotype was seen once. The CDR3 region has the DNA TGTGCCAGTCGGGGCCAATTGTGGTCTGAAGCTTTCTTT. Its protein is CASRGQLWSEAFF. The V gene is TRBV19, the J gene TRBJ1-1, with D maybe TRBD1 (5 bases). This CDR3 region has 13 residues. The V gene's germline CDR1 is LNHDA and CDR2 SQIVND (reference sequence). V was trimmed by 8 bases and J by 6 bases, leaving 16 bases between them.

This clonotype was recorded a few times. The chain couples TRBV6-2 or TRBV6-3 to TRBJ1-5; weak D call: TRBD1 (5 bases). CDR1 is MNHEY and CDR2 is SVGEGT in the germline V gene. This CDR3 has 15 amino acids. Trimming pared 2 bases from V and 7 bases from J, leaving 15 bases between. In nucleotides, the CDR3 is TGTGCCAGCAGTTACACCGGACCACGGGGCCAGCCCCAGCATTTT. It encodes CASSYTGPRGQPQHF.

The sample holds a few counts of this clonotype. The chain carries TRBV10-3 and TRBJ2-7; D may match TRBD1 or TRBD2 (5 bases each). Trimming removed 3 bases at V and 2 bases at J, with 8 bases between. The germline CDR1 and CDR2 sequences are ENHRY and SYGVKD. CDR3 length equals 13 residues. The CDR3 loop is CAISETGPYEQYV. For the CDR3, the DNA is TGTGCCATCAGTGAAACGGGGCCCTACGAGCAGTACGTC.

Ten or more counts support this clonotype. The V and J genes are TRBV7-2 and TRBJ2-5; D unclear. V lost 3 bases and J 2 bases, leaving 10 bases between the germline ends. The CDR3 is 14 amino acids. Germline CDR1 reads SGHTA; CDR2 reads FQGNSA. CDR3 region: CASSFQKSQETQYF. The CDR3 nucleotides read TGTGCCAGCAGCTTTCAGAAGAGTCAAGAGACCCAGTACTTC.

This clonotype was detected a few times. DNA for the CDR3: TGCAGTGCGACAGACAGGGGCGCGACAGATACGCAGTATTTT. It translates to CSATDRGATDTQYF. V and J are TRBV20-1 and TRBJ2-3; the match to TRBD1 covers 8 bases. Trimming removed 6 bases from V and 3 bases from J; junction bases left unmatched: 8. The CDR3 loop spans 14 amino acids. CDR1 DFQATT and CDR2 SNEGSKA come from the germline V gene (reference sequence).

The table lists this clonotype with a few counts. The CDR3 region is CASSAQGSSPLHF. The CDR3, as DNA: TGTGCCAGCAGTGCCCAGGGGTCTTCACCCCTCCACTTT. The V call is TRBV27, the J call TRBJ1-6; D might be TRBD1 (6 bases). This CDR3 has 13 residues. CDR1 is MNHEY, CDR2 SMNVEV, per germline (reference sequence). Trimming stripped 5 bases from V and 9 bases from J, with 11 bases between.

There are many counts of this clonotype. The rearrangement links TRBV7-2 to TRBJ2-1, with 9 bases aligning to TRBD1. Trimming at V came to 3 bases and at J to 2 bases, leaving 5 bases not matched to a gene. CDR3 length: 16 amino acids. Germline CDR1 and CDR2: SGHTA and FQGNSA. The CDR3: CASSLLGTGPYNEQFF. The DNA for the CDR3 is TGTGCCAGCAGCTTGCTGGGGACAGGGCCCTACAATGAGCAGTTCTTC.

This clonotype showed up many times. This chain uses TRBV7-2 with TRBJ1-1, with 10 bases fitting TRBD1. CDR3 length: 16 amino acids. With 1 base clipped from V and 5 bases from J, the junction kept 7 bases outside the gene matches. The germline CDR1 and CDR2 sequences are SGHTA and FQGNSA. CDR3 sequence (DNA): TGTGCCAGCAGCTTAGGGACAGGGGGGGTTTGGACTGAAGCTTTCTTT. Its protein is CASSLGTGGVWTEAFF.

As DNA, the CDR3 is TGTGCCAGCAGCCAGGATCCTTGGGGGACAGGGGGTAAAAATGAGCAGTTCTTC. Translated, it gives CASSQDPWGTGGKNEQFF. The chain carries TRBV3-1 and TRBJ2-1; 11 bases fit TRBD1. V was pared by 3 bases and J by 7 bases, with 14 bases of the junction left unmatched. CDR3 length equals 18 residues. CDR1 and CDR2 (germline): LGHDT, YNNKEL (reference sequence).

The chain is built from TRBV28 and TRBJ2-7; a weak D match, TRBD1 (5 bases). From germline, CDR1 is MDHEN and CDR2 SYDVKM. Trimming pared 4 bases from V and 2 bases from J, leaving 12 bases between. The CDR3 contains 14 residues. For the CDR3, the DNA is TGTGCCAGCAGTTCAGGGTGGCAGACCTACGAGCAGTACGTC. It encodes CASSSGWQTYEQYV.

This clonotype came up many times. V gene TRBV7-2 combines with J gene TRBJ1-1, with D uncertain. The V end lost 7 bases, the J end lost 4 bases, and 13 bases lay between the germline ends. CDR1 is SGHTA, CDR2 FQGNSA, per germline. This CDR3 contains 13 residues. CDR3 loop: CASMGRSGTEAFF. CDR3 DNA: TGTGCCAGCATGGGTCGTAGTGGCACTGAAGCTTTCTTT.

The chain couples TRBV20-1 to TRBJ1-5; a possible D gene is TRBD1 (5 bases). This CDR3 is 15 amino acids long. The germline V and J ends were trimmed by 5 bases and 2 bases, with 16 bases remaining between them. CDR1 DFQATT and CDR2 SNEGSKA come from the germline V gene (reference sequence). CDR3 DNA sequence: TGCAGTGCTGGAGTCCTCGGGGCTGGCAATCAGCCCCAGCATTTT. It yields the protein CSAGVLGAGNQPQHF.

The CDR3 is CSVRTSGTYEQYF. CDR3 DNA: TGCAGCGTGCGGACTAGCGGGACCTACGAGCAGTACTTC. V usage is TRBV29-1 and J usage is TRBJ2-7; 12 bases are a match to TRBD2. Trimming took 6 bases from V and 2 from J; bases not matched to a gene: 2. The CDR3 sequence is 13 residues long. Germline values: CDR1 SQVTM, CDR2 ANQGSEA.